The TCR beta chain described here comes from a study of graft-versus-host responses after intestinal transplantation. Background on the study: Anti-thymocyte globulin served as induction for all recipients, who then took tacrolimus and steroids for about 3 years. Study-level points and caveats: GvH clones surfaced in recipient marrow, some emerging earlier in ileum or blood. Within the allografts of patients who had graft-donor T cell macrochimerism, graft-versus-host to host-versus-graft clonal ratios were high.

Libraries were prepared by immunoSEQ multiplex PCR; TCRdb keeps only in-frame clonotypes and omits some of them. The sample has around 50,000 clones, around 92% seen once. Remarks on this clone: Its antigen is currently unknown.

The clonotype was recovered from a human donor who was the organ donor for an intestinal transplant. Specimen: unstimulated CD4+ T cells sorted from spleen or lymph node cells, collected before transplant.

The CDR3 reads CASSSMGRKLSGANVLTF. The CDR3 nucleotides read TGTGCCAGCAGTTCAATGGGGCGGAAACTCTCTGGGGCCAACGTCCTGACTTTC. The chain has TRBV27 and TRBJ2-6; perhaps TRBD1 as D (5 bases). There are 18 residues in the CDR3. The V gene's germline CDR1 is MNHEY and CDR2 SMNVEV (reference sequence). Trimming took off 4 bases at V and 0 bases at J, with 16 bases between the two ends. Full variable domain (rest looked up from reference TRBV27 and TRBJ2-6): EAQVTQNPRYLITVTGKKLTVTCSQNMNHEYMSWYRQDPGLGLRQIYYSMNVEVTDKGDVPEGYKVSRKEKRNFPLILESPSPNQTSLYFCASSSMGRKLSGANVLTFGAGSRLTVL.